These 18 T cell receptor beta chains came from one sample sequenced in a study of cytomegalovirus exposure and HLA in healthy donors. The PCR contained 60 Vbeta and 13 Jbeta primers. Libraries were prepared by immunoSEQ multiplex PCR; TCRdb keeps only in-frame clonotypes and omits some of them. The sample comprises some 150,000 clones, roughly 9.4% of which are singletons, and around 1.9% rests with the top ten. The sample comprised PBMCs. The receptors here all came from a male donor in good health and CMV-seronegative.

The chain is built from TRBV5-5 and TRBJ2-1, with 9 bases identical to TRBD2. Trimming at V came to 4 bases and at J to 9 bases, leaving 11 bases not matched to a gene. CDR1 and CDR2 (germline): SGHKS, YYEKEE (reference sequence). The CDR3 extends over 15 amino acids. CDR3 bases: TGTGCCAGCAGCCTTGGGGCTAGCGGGAACGGTGAGCAGTTCTTC. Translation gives CASSLGASGNGEQFF.

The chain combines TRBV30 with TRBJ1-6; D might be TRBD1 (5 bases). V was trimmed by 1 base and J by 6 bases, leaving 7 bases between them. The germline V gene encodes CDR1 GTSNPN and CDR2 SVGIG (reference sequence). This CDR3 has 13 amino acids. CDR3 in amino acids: CAWSAGGNSPLHF. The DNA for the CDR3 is TGTGCCTGGAGTGCGGGGGGTAATTCACCCCTCCACTTT. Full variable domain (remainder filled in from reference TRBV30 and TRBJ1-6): SQTIHQWPATLVQPVGSPLSLECTVEGTSNPNLYWYRQAAGRGLQLLFYSVGIGQISSEVPQNLSASRPQDRQFILSSKKLLLSDSGFYLCAWSAGGNSPLHFGNGTRLTVT.

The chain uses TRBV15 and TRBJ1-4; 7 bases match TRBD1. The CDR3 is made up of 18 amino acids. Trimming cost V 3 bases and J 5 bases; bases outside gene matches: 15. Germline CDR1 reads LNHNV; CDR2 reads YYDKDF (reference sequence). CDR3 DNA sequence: TGTGCCACCAGCAGGGAGTTTCTCCGAGGGACAGTGAATGAAAAACTGTTTTTT. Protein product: CATSREFLRGTVNEKLFF.

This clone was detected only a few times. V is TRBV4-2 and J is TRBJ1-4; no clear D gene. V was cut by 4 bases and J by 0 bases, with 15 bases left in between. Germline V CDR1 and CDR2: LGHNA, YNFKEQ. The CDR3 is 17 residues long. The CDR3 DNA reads TGTGCCAGCAGCCGCAACCCTAGCAGAACAACTAATGAAAAACTGTTTTTT. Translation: CASSRNPSRTTNEKLFF.

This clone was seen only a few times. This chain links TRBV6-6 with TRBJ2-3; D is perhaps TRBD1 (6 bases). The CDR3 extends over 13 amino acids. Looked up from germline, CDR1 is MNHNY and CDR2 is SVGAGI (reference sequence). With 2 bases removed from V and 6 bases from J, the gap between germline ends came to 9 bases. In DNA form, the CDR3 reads TGTGCCAGCAGTTACACAGGGCCCGATACGCAGTATTTT. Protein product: CASSYTGPDTQYF.

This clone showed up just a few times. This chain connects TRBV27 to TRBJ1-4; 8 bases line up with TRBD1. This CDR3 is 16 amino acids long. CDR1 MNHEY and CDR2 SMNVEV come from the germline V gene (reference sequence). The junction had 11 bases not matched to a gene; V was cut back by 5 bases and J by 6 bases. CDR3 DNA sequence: TGTGCCAGCAGTCGGTTAGGACAGGGACCAGATGAAAAACTGTTTTTT. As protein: CASSRLGQGPDEKLFF.

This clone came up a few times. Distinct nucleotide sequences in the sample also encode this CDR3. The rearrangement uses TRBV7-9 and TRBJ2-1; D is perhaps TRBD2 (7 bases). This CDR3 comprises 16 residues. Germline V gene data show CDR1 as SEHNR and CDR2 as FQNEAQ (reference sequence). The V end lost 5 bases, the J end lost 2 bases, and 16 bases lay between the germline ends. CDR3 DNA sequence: TGTGCCAGCAGCCTTGGGGGGGGCCGCGCCTACAATGAGCAGTTCTTC. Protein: CASSLGGGRAYNEQFF.

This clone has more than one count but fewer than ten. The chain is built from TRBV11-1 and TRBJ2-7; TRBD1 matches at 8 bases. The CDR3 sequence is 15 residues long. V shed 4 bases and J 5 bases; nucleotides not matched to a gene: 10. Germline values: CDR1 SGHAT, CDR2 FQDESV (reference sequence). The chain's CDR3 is CASSSRTGQIHEQYF. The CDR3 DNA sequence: TGTGCCAGCAGCTCCCGGACAGGGCAAATCCACGAGCAGTACTTC.

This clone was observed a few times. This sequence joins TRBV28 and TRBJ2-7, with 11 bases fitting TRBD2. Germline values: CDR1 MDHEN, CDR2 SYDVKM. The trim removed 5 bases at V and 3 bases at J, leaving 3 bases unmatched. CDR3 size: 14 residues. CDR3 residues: CASSGGTSGYEQYF. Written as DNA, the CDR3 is TGTGCCAGCAGTGGGGGGACTAGCGGCTACGAGCAGTACTTC.

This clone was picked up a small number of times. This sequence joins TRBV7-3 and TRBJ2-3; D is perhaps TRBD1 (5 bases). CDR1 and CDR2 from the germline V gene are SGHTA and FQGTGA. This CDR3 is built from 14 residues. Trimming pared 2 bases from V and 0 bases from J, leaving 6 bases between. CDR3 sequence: CASSLSGSTDTQYF. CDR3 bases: TGTGCCAGCAGCTTATCAGGGAGCACAGATACGCAGTATTTT.

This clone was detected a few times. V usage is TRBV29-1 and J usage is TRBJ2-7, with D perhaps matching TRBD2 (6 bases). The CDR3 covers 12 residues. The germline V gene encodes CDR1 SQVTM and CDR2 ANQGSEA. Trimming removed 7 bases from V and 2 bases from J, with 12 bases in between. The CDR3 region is CSGRDSTYEQYF. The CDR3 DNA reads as TGCAGCGGGCGGGACTCAACCTACGAGCAGTACTTC.

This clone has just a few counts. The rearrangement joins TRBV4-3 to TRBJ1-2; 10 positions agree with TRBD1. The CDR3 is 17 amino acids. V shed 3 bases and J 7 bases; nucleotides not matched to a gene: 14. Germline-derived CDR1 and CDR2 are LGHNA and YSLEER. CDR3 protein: CASSHPIPGQGQIGYTF. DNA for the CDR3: TGCGCCAGCAGCCACCCGATACCGGGACAGGGGCAGATTGGCTACACCTTC.

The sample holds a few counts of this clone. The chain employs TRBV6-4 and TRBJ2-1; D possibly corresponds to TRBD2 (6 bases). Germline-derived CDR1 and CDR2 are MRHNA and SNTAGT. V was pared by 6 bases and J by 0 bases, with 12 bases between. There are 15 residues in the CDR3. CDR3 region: CASSRDLGSYNEQFF. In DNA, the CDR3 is TGTGCCAGCAGCCGGGACTTGGGCTCCTACAATGAGCAGTTCTTC.

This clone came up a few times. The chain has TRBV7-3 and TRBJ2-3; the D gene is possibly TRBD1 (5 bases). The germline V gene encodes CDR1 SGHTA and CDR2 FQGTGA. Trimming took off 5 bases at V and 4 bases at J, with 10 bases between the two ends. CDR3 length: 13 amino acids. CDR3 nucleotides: TGTGCCAGCAGCCCTTCAGGGTCAGATACGCAGTATTTT. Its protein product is CASSPSGSDTQYF.

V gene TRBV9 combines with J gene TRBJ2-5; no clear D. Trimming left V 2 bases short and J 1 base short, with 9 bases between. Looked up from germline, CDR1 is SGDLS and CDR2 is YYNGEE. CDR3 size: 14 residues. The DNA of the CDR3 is TGTGCCAGCAGCGTGTCTAACAGCCAAGAGACCCAGTACTTC. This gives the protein CASSVSNSQETQYF. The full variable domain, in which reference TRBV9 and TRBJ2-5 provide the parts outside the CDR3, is DSGVTQTPKHLITATGQRVTLRCSPRSGDLSVYWYQQSLDQGLQFLIQYYNGEERAKGNILERFSAQQFPDLHSELNLSSLELGDSALYFCASSVSNSQETQYFGPGTRLLVL.

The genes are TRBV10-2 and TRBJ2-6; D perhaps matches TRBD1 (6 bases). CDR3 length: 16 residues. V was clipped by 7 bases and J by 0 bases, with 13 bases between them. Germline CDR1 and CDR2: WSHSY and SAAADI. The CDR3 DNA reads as TGCGCCAGCATAGGCGACAGGCCCTCTGGGGCCAACGTCCTGACTTTC. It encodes CASIGDRPSGANVLTF.

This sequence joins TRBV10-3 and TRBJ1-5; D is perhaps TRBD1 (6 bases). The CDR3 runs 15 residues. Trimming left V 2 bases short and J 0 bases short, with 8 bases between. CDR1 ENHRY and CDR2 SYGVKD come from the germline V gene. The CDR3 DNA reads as TGTGCCATCAGTGAGGGGACATTTAGCAATCAGCCCCAGCATTTT. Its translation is CAISEGTFSNQPQHF.

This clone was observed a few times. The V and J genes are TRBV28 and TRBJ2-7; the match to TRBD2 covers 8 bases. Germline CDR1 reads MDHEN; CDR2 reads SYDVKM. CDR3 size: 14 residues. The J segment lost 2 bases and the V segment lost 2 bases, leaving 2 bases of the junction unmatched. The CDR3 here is CASSLSGRAYEQYF. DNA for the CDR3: TGTGCCAGCAGTTTAAGCGGGAGAGCCTACGAGCAGTACTTC.